The sequence of this T cell receptor beta chain was determined in a study of blood T cell repertoires in COVID-19. Study details: Some COVID-19 samples were acute and others convalescent; all came from the United States, Italy and Spain. T cells, B-cell-depleted T cells, or PBMCs supplied cDNA or gDNA.

CDR1 is SGHTA, CDR2 FQGNSA, per germline. This CDR3 contains 14 residues. The V and J ends lost 6 bases and 4 bases respectively, with 15 bases between them. In the study's own analysis: It was from reference gene primer amplification that nucleated cell counts were estimated. TCRdb's table, derived via immunoSEQ multiplex PCR, lists solely in-frame clones and lacks some. D and trimming come from the DNA, and the V and J calls and clone size come from that table. The repertoire holds around 300,000 clones, with about nine tenths as singletons. The source material was peripheral blood. The receptor's source is a woman aged 40 to 49 with acute or convalescent COVID-19. V gene TRBV7-2 combines with J gene TRBJ1-1, with D possibly matching TRBD1 (5 bases). DNA for the CDR3: TGTGCCAGCAGATTTACAGGCCCGGGCACTGAAGCTTTCTTT. Translated: CASRFTGPGTEAFF.